This T cell receptor (beta chain) was found in a study of shared clonotypes between healthy human individuals. Study-level information: Three plates each covered CD4 naive and memory; CD8 naive two, CD8 memory one.

The CDR3 has 13 residues. Trimming pared 4 bases from V and 3 bases from J, leaving 13 bases between. CDR1 and CDR2 from the germline V gene are SQVTM and ANQGSEA. Method: immunoSEQ multiplex PCR; TCRdb's copy keeps in-frame clones and lacks some. Counted here are 1.6 million or so clones, approximately 97% occurring once; the ten biggest clones make up approximately 1.2%. Study donors comprised healthy, HIV-negative adults devoid of recent acute infection or vaccination. The chain couples TRBV29-1 to TRBJ2-7; TRBD1 is a possible D gene (5 bases). Sample: naive CD4+ T cells sorted from blood. Specified subset: CD45RA+ positively selected. The sequence derives from a man younger than 45 in good health. This CDR3 reads CSVVPDSNYEQYF. The CDR3 DNA is TGCAGCGTTGTCCCCGACAGCAACTACGAGCAGTACTTC.